This T cell receptor beta chain emerged from a study of identical twins. Study results and limitations: Sequences that were beta out-of-frame showed weaker excess twin sharing. Its conclusions, products of cross-sectional statistical analysis, did not come from following the same donors.

A universal primer site arose from template switching, and cDNA bore unique molecular identifiers. MiXCR, run by TCRdb on the 5' RACE reads, gives a single entry per CDR3 protein. Counted here are 1.5 million to 2 million distinct CDR3 sequences, under 35% occurring once; the ten biggest clones make up more than 0.25%. Trimming took off 0 bases at V and 0 bases at J, with 6 bases between the two ends. Germline V gene data show CDR1 as KGHDR and CDR2 as SFDVKD. CDR3 size: 15 residues. This clonotype was detected a few times. As yet, its antigen is unknown. The source is a newborn girl in good health. The rearrangement links TRBV24-1 to TRBJ2-3; D perhaps matches TRBD1 (5 bases). The sample comprised cord blood. CDR3 coding DNA: TGTGCCACCAGTGATTTGGGGGCTAGCACAGATACGCAGTATTTT. Amino acid sequence: CATSDLGASTDTQYF.